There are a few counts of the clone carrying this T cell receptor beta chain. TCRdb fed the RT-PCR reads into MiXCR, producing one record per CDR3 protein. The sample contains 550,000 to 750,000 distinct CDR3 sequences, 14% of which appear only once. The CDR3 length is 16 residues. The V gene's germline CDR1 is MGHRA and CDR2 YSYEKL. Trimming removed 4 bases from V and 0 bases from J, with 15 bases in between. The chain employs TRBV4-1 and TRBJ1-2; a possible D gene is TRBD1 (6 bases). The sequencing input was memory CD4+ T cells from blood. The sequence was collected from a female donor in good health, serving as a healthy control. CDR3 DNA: TGCGCCAGCAGCCCGACAGGCGCCCAGACTAACTATGGCTACACCTTC. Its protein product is CASSPTGAQTNYGYTF.